One TCR beta chain is described in this entry. Its antigen is unidentified. The CDR3 is made up of 13 amino acids. Germline loops: CDR1 WSHSY, CDR2 SAAADI. V was cut by 3 bases and J by 4 bases, with 9 bases left in between. The method was immunoSEQ multiplex PCR; TCRdb's version includes in-frame clones alone and lacks a portion of them. In the table there are roughly 120,000 clones, about 90% of which are singletons. These data are taken from a study of PD-1 blockade in mismatch repair-deficient tumors. Looking at the study overall: Enrolled about 2013-2016, patients had progressing, pretreated mismatch repair-deficient cancers of 12 types.

Study conclusions and caveats: After pembrolizumab, tumor-resident clones rose rapidly, then generally contracted before radiologic responses.

The chain carries TRBV10-2 and TRBJ1-1; maybe TRBD1 (5 bases). The source material was peripheral blood, sampled approximately 71 weeks after starting pembrolizumab. The clonotype originates from an adult with mismatch repair-deficient cancer. CDR3 nucleotide sequence: TGCGCCAGCAGTGAAATCCAGGGCACTGAAGCTTTCTTT. Amino acids: CASSEIQGTEAFF.